The next 25 T cell receptor beta chains were all read from a single sample in a study of T-cell memory formation after mild COVID-19 (dated by TCRdb to 2020 to 2022). Libraries were constructed by 5' RACE. Instrument used: Illumina NovaSeq 6000. Through fastp at Q25 and MiXCR, TCRdb rebuilt clones from the public reads, retaining in-frame beta chains. Every distinct CDR3 protein forms one entry, paired with its most common genes and DNA. Within this sample are under 250,000 distinct CDR3 sequences, with 27% of them counted one time only. The ten largest account for about an eighth of the sample. The sequenced sample consisted of PBMCs or a T cell subset sorted from them (not recorded which). Receptors were obtained from an adult woman who had mild COVID-19 (a few samples of this study predate the infection). The sample titles of this study are shuffled in the database, so cell type and time point are left out; the donor was told from shared clones.

This clonotype was detected a few times. This chain joins TRBV6-2 or TRBV6-3 and TRBJ2-1; TRBD2 might be the D (6 bases). The ends were cut back, 6 bases at V and 0 bases at J, with 21 bases in the middle. CDR1 and CDR2 (germline): MNHEY, SVGEGT. The CDR3 has 18 amino acids. CDR3 sequence: CASRSLADDYSSYNEQFF. For the CDR3, the DNA is TGTGCCAGCAGGTCTTTAGCGGACGATTACAGCTCCTACAATGAGCAGTTCTTC.

The CDR3 sequence: CASSLFGTSQETQYF. CDR3 DNA sequence: TGTGCCAGCAGTTTATTCGGGACCTCACAAGAGACCCAGTACTTC. The genes are TRBV12-3 or TRBV12-4 and TRBJ2-5; D is perhaps TRBD1 or TRBD2 (5 bases each). This CDR3 comprises 15 residues. V shed 2 bases and J shed 2 bases, with 12 bases lying between them.

This clonotype was picked up a small number of times. The chain joins TRBV21-1 to TRBJ2-7; the table's D gene call, TRBD2, was not cross checked with the DNA. TRBV21-1 constitutes a pseudogene. CDR3 size: 16 residues. This CDR3 is CASSATSGRHGSEQYF. The CDR3 DNA sequence: TGTGCCAGCAGCGCAACTAGCGGGAGGCACGGCTCCGAGCAGTACTTC.

This clonotype has only a few counts. The chain combines TRBV20-1 with TRBJ2-7; D is ambiguous. The CDR3 runs 14 residues. Germline CDR1 and CDR2: DFQATT and SNEGSKA (reference sequence). The V gene lost 1 base and the J gene lost 4 bases, with 14 bases spanning the gap. The CDR3 DNA follows: TGCAGTGCTAGAGTGGCCCCTGAAGAATACGAGCAGTACTTC. Translation: CSARVAPEEYEQYF.

The chain links TRBV9 to TRBJ2-7, with D possibly TRBD1 on 7 matching bases. The CDR3 runs to 16 residues. V gave up 0 bases and J gave up 7 bases, with 20 bases separating them. Germline V gene lookup returns CDR1 SGDLS and CDR2 YYNGEE. The CDR3 loop is CASSVAGRQGGEEQYF. The DNA for the CDR3 is TGTGCCAGCAGCGTAGCTGGTCGACAGGGAGGAGAAGAGCAGTACTTC.

The V gene is TRBV5-1, the J gene TRBJ1-1; D unresolved. The germline V gene encodes CDR1 SGHRS and CDR2 YFSETQ. This CDR3 region has 16 residues. V was pared by 1 base and J by 4 bases, with 17 bases between. The CDR3 DNA reads TGCGCCAGCAGCTTGAACCGAGGGCCCGGAGTCACTGAAGCTTTCTTT. It yields the protein CASSLNRGPGVTEAFF.

The gene calls are TRBV19 and TRBJ2-7; D may be TRBD1 (6 bases). V gave up 6 bases and J gave up 1 base, with 10 bases separating them. Germline V gives CDR1 LNHDA, CDR2 SQIVND (reference sequence). This CDR3 has 13 residues. Written as DNA, the CDR3 is TGTGCCAGTAGCCAGGGGCCTTCCTACGAGCAGTACTTC. Protein: CASSQGPSYEQYF.

This clonotype was counted a few times. This rearrangement joins TRBV12-3 or TRBV12-4 to TRBJ2-7; D possibly uses TRBD1 or TRBD2 (6 bases each). The CDR3 spans 11 residues. V was shortened by 3 bases and J by 9 bases, with 9 bases between the two germline ends. CDR3 DNA sequence: TGTGCCAGCAGTTTTAGGGGGGCGCAGTACTTC. This gives the protein CASSFRGAQYF.

This chain joins TRBV10-3 and TRBJ2-7; 8 bases fit TRBD1. The CDR3 is 13 amino acids. V trimming: 7 bases; J trimming: 7 bases; junction bases outside the gene matches: 9. Germline V gives CDR1 ENHRY, CDR2 SYGVKD. The CDR3 coding sequence is TGTGCCATCACCGAGCAGGGGGCGTGGGAGCAGTACTTC. Protein: CAITEQGAWEQYF.

This chain uses TRBV7-9 with TRBJ1-1; D unclear. Trimming stripped 5 bases from V and 0 bases from J, with 10 bases between. CDR3 length equals 14 residues. Per the germline V gene, CDR1 is SEHNR and CDR2 is FQNEAQ (reference sequence). The CDR3 spells CASSMEHMNTEAFF. The CDR3 DNA reads TGTGCCAGCAGCATGGAACACATGAACACTGAAGCTTTCTTT. The complete variable domain, with remaining parts taken from reference TRBV7-9 and TRBJ1-1, reads DTGVSQNPRHKITKRGQNVTFRCDPISEHNRLYWYRQTLGQGPEFLTYFQNEAQLEKSRLLSDRFSAERPKGSFSTLEIQRTEQGDSAMYLCASSMEHMNTEAFFGQGTRLTVV.

The chain couples TRBV20-1 to TRBJ1-1; D unclear. Per germline, CDR1 DFQATT and CDR2 SNEGSKA (reference sequence). Trimming removed 6 bases from V and 2 bases from J, with 16 bases in between. The CDR3 sequence is 14 residues long. The CDR3, as DNA: TGCAGTGCCCTTAGAGGGCTGGGAAACACTGAAGCTTTCTTT. It is translated as CSALRGLGNTEAFF.

There are a few counts of this clonotype. The DNA of the CDR3 is TGTGCCATCAGTGAGCCGGGAAGGGGTTCAGATACGCAGTATTTT. It translates to CAISEPGRGSDTQYF. V is TRBV10-3 and J is TRBJ2-3; perhaps D is TRBD1 or TRBD2 (5 bases each). The CDR3 has 15 amino acids. Germline CDR1 ENHRY, CDR2 SYGVKD. The ends were cut back, 2 bases at V and 4 bases at J, with 13 bases in the middle.

This clonotype was counted between two and nine times. The chain employs TRBV5-1 and TRBJ2-1; 8 bases are shared with TRBD1. This CDR3 spans 17 amino acids. CDR1 SGHRS and CDR2 YFSETQ come from the germline V gene. Unmatched junction bases numbered 14, after V lost 1 base and J lost 8 bases. Here the CDR3 DNA reads TGCGCCAGCAGCTTGAACTCCCACAGGGGGTTGGGGCATGAGCAGTTCTTC. Amino acids: CASSLNSHRGLGHEQFF.

There are a few counts of this clonotype. This chain uses TRBV7-2 with TRBJ1-6; D gene ambiguous. The CDR3 totals 14 residues. V lost 2 bases and J lost 9, with 11 bases in between. The germline CDR1 and CDR2 sequences are SGHTA and FQGNSA. Written as DNA, the CDR3 is TGTGCCAGCAGCTTAACAGTCAAGTCTTCACCCCTCCACTTT. Translated, it gives CASSLTVKSSPLHF.

This clonotype was detected a few times. The rearrangement links TRBV29-1 to TRBJ2-7, with D possibly TRBD1 on 5 matching bases. This CDR3 spans 13 amino acids. Germline-derived CDR1 and CDR2 are SQVTM and ANQGSEA. V gave up 3 bases and J gave up 2 bases, with 11 bases separating them. CDR3 coding DNA: TGCAGCGTTGATGGAAGGGGCGCCTACGAGCAGTACTTC. It codes for CSVDGRGAYEQYF.

The chain uses TRBV7-2 and TRBJ2-3; 10 nucleotides agree with TRBD2. V lost 5 bases and J lost 4; bases outside the gene matches: 9. The CDR3 contains 16 residues. The germline V gene has CDR1 SGHTA and CDR2 FQGNSA. The CDR3 region is CASSLQAGGAADTQYF. CDR3 DNA: TGTGCCAGCAGCCTCCAAGCGGGAGGGGCGGCAGATACGCAGTATTTT.

This clonotype was observed a single time. This chain connects TRBV6-5 to TRBJ1-1, with a weak D call TRBD1 (5 bases). V lost 4 bases and J 4 bases, leaving 16 bases between the germline ends. Germline CDR1 MNHEY, CDR2 SVGAGI. The length of the CDR3 is 15 residues. CDR3 sequence reads: CASSWGSQGGTEAFF. The CDR3 coding sequence is TGTGCCAGCAGTTGGGGAAGCCAGGGAGGCACTGAAGCTTTCTTT.

The gene calls are TRBV6-4 and TRBJ2-1, with D possibly matching TRBD2 (6 bases). Trimming took off 4 bases at V and 9 bases at J, with 13 bases between the two ends. Germline values: CDR1 MRHNA, CDR2 SNTAGT. CDR3 length: 13 amino acids. CDR3 sequence: CASSAEYGGEQFF. CDR3 sequence (DNA): TGTGCCAGCAGTGCCGAGTACGGGGGTGAGCAGTTCTTC.

V gene TRBV12-3 or TRBV12-4 combines with J gene TRBJ2-3, with D possibly being TRBD2 (7 bases). There are 15 residues in the CDR3. The V and J ends lost 6 bases and 2 bases respectively, with 15 bases between them. This chain's CDR3 is CASSPEGGPTDTQYF. CDR3 DNA sequence: TGTGCCAGCAGCCCCGAGGGGGGGCCCACAGATACGCAGTATTTT.

The V and J genes are TRBV19 and TRBJ2-1; 7 bases are shared with TRBD2. The CDR3 spans 16 residues. The germline V gene encodes CDR1 LNHDA and CDR2 SQIVND (reference sequence). Losses at the gene ends were 9 bases for V and 8 bases for J; bases not matched to a gene: 19. The CDR3 DNA sequence: TGTGCCAGCCGAGTACTGGCGGGAGTAGATATGGATGAGCAGTTCTTC. Translating it yields CASRVLAGVDMDEQFF.

This chain links TRBV29-1 with TRBJ2-1, with a possible D match to TRBD2 (5 bases). Germline CDR1 reads SQVTM; CDR2 reads ANQGSEA. The ends were cut back, 4 bases at V and 1 base at J, with 14 bases in the middle. The CDR3 has 15 amino acids. The DNA for the CDR3 is TGCAGCGTTGCTGGACCCGGGAAGTCCTACAATGAGCAGTTCTTC. This gives the protein CSVAGPGKSYNEQFF.

This clonotype was counted only a few times. The chain recombines TRBV7-9 with TRBJ2-1, with D perhaps assigned TRBD1 or TRBD2 (5 bases each). The V gene's germline CDR1 is SEHNR and CDR2 FQNEAQ (reference sequence). The CDR3 runs 15 residues. Deletions cut 5 bases from V and 4 bases from J, with 15 bases between. The CDR3 DNA is TGTGCCAGCAGCCCCCGGGACCAAAGATACAATGAGCAGTTCTTC. Translating gives CASSPRDQRYNEQFF.

V is TRBV7-2 and J is TRBJ1-2, with TRBD1 matching over 7 bases. J lost 5 bases, V lost 1 base, and 4 bases had no gene match. This CDR3 contains 14 residues. The germline V gene encodes CDR1 SGHTA and CDR2 FQGNSA. The CDR3 is CASSLGQGLYGYTF. CDR3 in DNA: TGTGCCAGCAGCTTAGGACAGGGATTATATGGCTACACCTTC.

This clonotype came up many times. This chain connects TRBV7-9 to TRBJ1-1; D unresolved. The CDR3 length is 12 residues. With 2 bases removed from V and 3 bases from J, the gap between germline ends came to 4 bases. In germline, CDR1 is SEHNR, CDR2 FQNEAQ (reference sequence). The CDR3 DNA follows: TGTGCCAGCAGCTTATCTGACACTGAAGCTTTCTTT. Its protein product is CASSLSDTEAFF.

The chain uses TRBV7-9 and TRBJ1-2; 7 nucleotides line up with TRBD1. Germline V gives CDR1 SEHNR, CDR2 FQNEAQ (reference sequence). CDR3 length: 16 amino acids. The junction had 12 bases not matched to a gene; V was cut back by 4 bases and J by 4 bases. CDR3 sequence: CASSYQGQAGVYGYTF. For the CDR3, the DNA is TGTGCCAGCAGCTACCAAGGACAGGCGGGAGTCTATGGCTACACCTTC.